The 22 T cell receptor beta chains below all came from one sample that was sequenced in a study of blood T cells in healthy people across ages. Alongside a J-beta primer mix, a sample-barcoded 5' primer served in a second PCR lasting about 6 to 11 cycles. TCRdb reprocessed the 5' RACE reads via MiXCR and lists one record per CDR3 protein. The sample has roughly 1.5 million distinct CDR3 sequences; approximately 43% are singletons. Sequenced input: blood. These receptors all stem from a woman aged 18 to 35 in good health.

A remark on this clonotype: At one boundary the junction diverges from the germline segment, which might be a read error. The J gene is TRBJ2-1, the V gene TRBV12-3 or TRBV12-4; 9 bases are a match to TRBD1. The CDR3 sequence is 14 residues long. CDR3 DNA: TGTGCCGGCAGTTTTGGGACAGGGAACAATGAGCAGTTCTTC. Its translation is CAGSFGTGNNEQFF.

The chain has TRBV3-1 and TRBJ2-7, with 9 bases fitting TRBD2. CDR1 and CDR2 from the germline V gene are LGHDT and YNNKEL (reference sequence). The length of the CDR3 is 15 residues. Trimming cost V 2 bases and J 7 bases; bases outside gene matches: 9. The CDR3 bases are TGTGCCAGCAGCCAAAGGCGGGGGGGCCGGGATGAGCAGTACTTC. It is translated as CASSQRRGGRDEQYF.

The genes are TRBV3-1 and TRBJ2-1; 14 bases map to TRBD2. Trimming at V came to 5 bases and at J to 4 bases, leaving 4 bases not matched to a gene. Germline V gene lookup returns CDR1 LGHDT and CDR2 YNNKEL (reference sequence). There are 16 residues in the CDR3. The CDR3 here is CASSERLAGGYNEQFF. The CDR3 DNA follows: TGTGCCAGCAGCGAAAGACTAGCGGGAGGGTACAATGAGCAGTTCTTC.

The chain has TRBV15 and TRBJ2-5; D not certain. The J call may not be correct, given that the DNA end is closer to TRBJ2-7. Germline CDR1 LNHNV, CDR2 YYDKDF (reference sequence). The CDR3 contains 14 residues. The CDR3 DNA reads TGTGCCACCAGCAGAGATAACAGCATCTACGAGCAGTACTTC. This translates into CATSRDNSIYEQYF.

The V call is TRBV6-2 or TRBV6-3, the J call TRBJ2-1, with D possibly being TRBD1 or TRBD2 (6 bases each). CDR1 and CDR2 from the germline V gene are MNHEY and SVGEGT. This CDR3 is 14 amino acids long. The V end was cut by 6 bases, the J end by 3 bases, with 12 bases between. The CDR3 spells CASSGRGDYNEQFF. Written as DNA, the CDR3 is TGTGCCAGCAGCGGAAGGGGGGACTACAATGAGCAGTTCTTC.

This clonotype was detected a few times. The chain is built from TRBV6-1 and TRBJ2-2; TRBD1 agrees at 10 bases. J was trimmed by 1 base and V by 5 bases; bases with no gene match: 1. CDR3 length: 15 amino acids. Germline assignment: CDR1 MNHNS and CDR2 SASEGT. CDR3 DNA: TGTGCCAGCAGTTGGGACAGGGGGAACACCGGGGAGCTGTTTTTT. It specifies CASSWDRGNTGELFF.

This clonotype was counted a few times. J is TRBJ2-1 and V is TRBV20-1; D gene ambiguous. CDR3 length equals 13 residues. CDR1 and CDR2 from the germline V gene are DFQATT and SNEGSKA (reference sequence). Deletions cut 0 bases from V and 10 bases from J, with 13 bases between. CDR3 region: CSARDPDRTEQFF. As DNA, the CDR3 is TGCAGTGCTAGAGATCCTGATCGCACCGAGCAGTTCTTC.

The rearrangement uses TRBV27 and TRBJ2-4; 7 bases are a match to TRBD1. The CDR3 is made up of 16 amino acids. CDR1 and CDR2 (germline): MNHEY, SMNVEV (reference sequence). After removal of 4 bases from V and 0 bases from J, the junction contained 6 bases not matched to a gene. This CDR3 reads CASSYRTGRAKNIQYF. For the CDR3, the DNA is TGTGCCAGCAGTTACCGGACAGGACGAGCCAAAAACATTCAGTACTTC.

This rearrangement joins TRBV3-1 to TRBJ2-7, with TRBD2 identical over 8 bases. TRBJ2-5 explains the end of the DNA better; the J call may be wrong. The CDR3 is made up of 16 amino acids. CDR1 LGHDT and CDR2 YNNKEL come from the germline V gene (reference sequence). CDR3 residues: CASSQERGPLGETQYF. The CDR3 DNA reads TGTGCCAGCAGCCAGGAGCGGGGGCCCTTGGGAGAGACCCAGTACTTC.

In the case of this clonotype: One junction end disagrees with the germline gene, perhaps due to a read error. V and J are TRBV19 and TRBJ1-4; a weak D match, TRBD1 (5 bases). The CDR3 is 16 amino acids. Germline V CDR1 and CDR2: LNHDA, SQIVND (reference sequence). CDR3 region: CASSQRRGLDHEKLFF. The CDR3, as DNA: TGCGCCAGTAGTCAGCGCCGGGGACTGGACCATGAAAAACTGTTTTTT.

V gene TRBV3-1 combines with J gene TRBJ1-4; 9 bases fit TRBD1. Germline V gene lookup returns CDR1 LGHDT and CDR2 YNNKEL (reference sequence). With 5 bases clipped from V and 1 base from J, the junction kept 8 bases outside the gene matches. The CDR3 has 17 residues. The CDR3 loop is CASSNRDRVITNEKLFF. In DNA form, the CDR3 reads TGTGCCAGCAGCAACCGGGACAGGGTCATAACTAATGAAAAACTGTTTTTT. Full variable domain (missing parts from reference TRBV3-1 and TRBJ1-4): DTAVSQTPKYLVTQMGNDKSIKCEQNLGHDTMYWYKQDSKKFLKIMFSYNNKELIINETVPNRFSPKSPDKAHLNLHINSLELGDSAVYFCASSNRDRVITNEKLFFGSGTQLSVL.

V usage is TRBV20-1 and J usage is TRBJ2-1; the match to TRBD2 covers 11 bases. Germline V CDR1 and CDR2: DFQATT, SNEGSKA (reference sequence). The junction had 9 bases not matched to a gene; V was cut back by 6 bases and J by 5 bases. The length of the CDR3 is 15 residues. The CDR3 DNA follows: TGCAGTGCCCAGGGACTAGCGGAAGTACACAATGAGCAGTTCTTC. This encodes CSAQGLAEVHNEQFF.

This chain connects TRBV4-3 to TRBJ2-1; TRBD2 matches 8 bases. V lost 0 bases to trimming and J lost 2 bases; unmatched junction nucleotides: 6. This CDR3 spans 17 amino acids. CDR1 is LGHNA, CDR2 YSLEER, per germline. The CDR3 DNA sequence: TGCGCCAGCAGCCAAGATCTACCGGGACTAGCCTACAATGAGCAGTTCTTC. Its translation is CASSQDLPGLAYNEQFF.

This clonotype turned up a few times. A much more abundant neighbour one base away suggests this may be a read error. The chain couples TRBV2 to TRBJ2-7; no reliable D call. The CDR3 covers 11 residues. CDR1 and CDR2 from the germline V gene are SNHLY and FYNNEI. Trimming took 2 bases from V and 5 from J, leaving 4 bases between them. This chain's CDR3 is CASSEYHEQYF. As DNA, the CDR3 is TGTGCCAGCAGTGAATACCACGAGCAGTACTTC.

J is TRBJ2-1 and V is TRBV6-5; possibly TRBD2 for D (6 bases). Trimming left V 0 bases short and J 5 bases short, with 14 bases between. The CDR3 spans 16 residues. CDR1 and CDR2 from the germline V gene are MNHEY and SVGAGI. In DNA, the CDR3 is TGTGCCAGCAGTTACTCGCTGTTAGCGGTCAACAATGAGCAGTTCTTC. Protein: CASSYSLLAVNNEQFF.

This clonotype came up once. The chain joins TRBV4-1 to TRBJ1-4, with 8 bases fitting TRBD1. CDR3 length equals 14 residues. Looked up from germline, CDR1 is MGHRA and CDR2 is YSYEKL. Trimming cost V 5 bases and J 4 bases; bases outside gene matches: 3. The CDR3 is CASSSGQVNEKLFF. The DNA for the CDR3 is TGCGCCAGCAGCTCGGGACAGGTTAATGAAAAACTGTTTTTT.

This clonotype was seen a few times. The chain employs TRBV5-1 and TRBJ2-4; D may be TRBD2 (5 bases). The closer fit of TRBJ2-7 to the DNA end suggests the J call may be wrong. Looked up from germline, CDR1 is SGHRS and CDR2 is YFSETQ. CDR3 length equals 15 residues. The CDR3 nucleotides are TGCGCCAGCAGCTCCGGAGGTGTTCTAAGGAACGAGCAGTACTTC. This translates into CASSSGGVLRNEQYF.

V usage is TRBV7-2 and J usage is TRBJ2-5; 11 bases are shared with TRBD1. The CDR3 is 15 amino acids. CDR1 SGHTA and CDR2 FQGNSA come from the germline V gene. V was pared by 5 bases and J by 4 bases, with 6 bases of the junction left unmatched. In nucleotides, the CDR3 is TGTGCCAGCAGCAAATCCGGGACAGGGGGAGAGACCCAGTACTTC. Its protein is CASSKSGTGGETQYF.

This clonotype was counted many times. Relative to the germline gene, one junction end is altered; a read error may explain this. J is TRBJ2-3 and V is TRBV5-1; TRBD1 agrees at 7 bases. The CDR3 contains 15 residues. CDR1 is SGHRS and CDR2 is YFSETQ in the germline V gene. The CDR3 coding sequence is TGTGCCAGCAGCTTAGAACAGGGGTACACAGATACGCAGTATTTT. Protein sequence: CASSLEQGYTDTQYF. The variable domain in full, completed from reference TRBV5-1 and TRBJ2-3, reads KAGVTQTPRYLIKTRGQQVTLSCSPISGHRSVSWYQQTPGQGLQFLFEYFSETQRNKGNFPGRFSGRQFSNSRSEMNVSTLELGDSALYLCASSLEQGYTDTQYFGPGTRLTVL.

The genes are TRBV6-2 or TRBV6-3 and TRBJ2-2; 7 positions agree with TRBD2. Germline CDR1 reads MNHEY; CDR2 reads SVGEGT. The CDR3 length is 13 residues. V lost 7 bases, J lost 4 bases, and 3 bases stayed unmatched. As DNA, the CDR3 is TGTGCCAGCACGGGAGGTATCACCGGGGAGCTGTTTTTT. Translation gives CASTGGITGELFF.

This clonotype was detected only a few times. The chain combines TRBV7-9 with TRBJ1-2; no reliable D call. Germline CDR1 is SEHNR and CDR2 is FQNEAQ (reference sequence). The CDR3 is made up of 15 amino acids. Between the trimmed V and J ends, which lost 5 bases and 13 bases, there was a span of 26 bases. The CDR3 here is CASSLFRESNFGGTF. In nucleotides, the CDR3 is TGTGCCAGCAGCCTATTCAGAGAAAGTAATTTCGGCGGCACCTTC.

This sequence joins TRBV7-9 and TRBJ2-3; D not certain. The germline CDR1 and CDR2 sequences are SEHNR and FQNEAQ (reference sequence). With 6 bases removed from V and 1 base from J, the gap between germline ends came to 11 bases. The CDR3 is 14 residues long. The chain's CDR3 is CASRAGVRTDTQYF. In DNA form, the CDR3 reads TGTGCCAGCAGGGCAGGAGTGCGCACAGATACGCAGTATTTT.